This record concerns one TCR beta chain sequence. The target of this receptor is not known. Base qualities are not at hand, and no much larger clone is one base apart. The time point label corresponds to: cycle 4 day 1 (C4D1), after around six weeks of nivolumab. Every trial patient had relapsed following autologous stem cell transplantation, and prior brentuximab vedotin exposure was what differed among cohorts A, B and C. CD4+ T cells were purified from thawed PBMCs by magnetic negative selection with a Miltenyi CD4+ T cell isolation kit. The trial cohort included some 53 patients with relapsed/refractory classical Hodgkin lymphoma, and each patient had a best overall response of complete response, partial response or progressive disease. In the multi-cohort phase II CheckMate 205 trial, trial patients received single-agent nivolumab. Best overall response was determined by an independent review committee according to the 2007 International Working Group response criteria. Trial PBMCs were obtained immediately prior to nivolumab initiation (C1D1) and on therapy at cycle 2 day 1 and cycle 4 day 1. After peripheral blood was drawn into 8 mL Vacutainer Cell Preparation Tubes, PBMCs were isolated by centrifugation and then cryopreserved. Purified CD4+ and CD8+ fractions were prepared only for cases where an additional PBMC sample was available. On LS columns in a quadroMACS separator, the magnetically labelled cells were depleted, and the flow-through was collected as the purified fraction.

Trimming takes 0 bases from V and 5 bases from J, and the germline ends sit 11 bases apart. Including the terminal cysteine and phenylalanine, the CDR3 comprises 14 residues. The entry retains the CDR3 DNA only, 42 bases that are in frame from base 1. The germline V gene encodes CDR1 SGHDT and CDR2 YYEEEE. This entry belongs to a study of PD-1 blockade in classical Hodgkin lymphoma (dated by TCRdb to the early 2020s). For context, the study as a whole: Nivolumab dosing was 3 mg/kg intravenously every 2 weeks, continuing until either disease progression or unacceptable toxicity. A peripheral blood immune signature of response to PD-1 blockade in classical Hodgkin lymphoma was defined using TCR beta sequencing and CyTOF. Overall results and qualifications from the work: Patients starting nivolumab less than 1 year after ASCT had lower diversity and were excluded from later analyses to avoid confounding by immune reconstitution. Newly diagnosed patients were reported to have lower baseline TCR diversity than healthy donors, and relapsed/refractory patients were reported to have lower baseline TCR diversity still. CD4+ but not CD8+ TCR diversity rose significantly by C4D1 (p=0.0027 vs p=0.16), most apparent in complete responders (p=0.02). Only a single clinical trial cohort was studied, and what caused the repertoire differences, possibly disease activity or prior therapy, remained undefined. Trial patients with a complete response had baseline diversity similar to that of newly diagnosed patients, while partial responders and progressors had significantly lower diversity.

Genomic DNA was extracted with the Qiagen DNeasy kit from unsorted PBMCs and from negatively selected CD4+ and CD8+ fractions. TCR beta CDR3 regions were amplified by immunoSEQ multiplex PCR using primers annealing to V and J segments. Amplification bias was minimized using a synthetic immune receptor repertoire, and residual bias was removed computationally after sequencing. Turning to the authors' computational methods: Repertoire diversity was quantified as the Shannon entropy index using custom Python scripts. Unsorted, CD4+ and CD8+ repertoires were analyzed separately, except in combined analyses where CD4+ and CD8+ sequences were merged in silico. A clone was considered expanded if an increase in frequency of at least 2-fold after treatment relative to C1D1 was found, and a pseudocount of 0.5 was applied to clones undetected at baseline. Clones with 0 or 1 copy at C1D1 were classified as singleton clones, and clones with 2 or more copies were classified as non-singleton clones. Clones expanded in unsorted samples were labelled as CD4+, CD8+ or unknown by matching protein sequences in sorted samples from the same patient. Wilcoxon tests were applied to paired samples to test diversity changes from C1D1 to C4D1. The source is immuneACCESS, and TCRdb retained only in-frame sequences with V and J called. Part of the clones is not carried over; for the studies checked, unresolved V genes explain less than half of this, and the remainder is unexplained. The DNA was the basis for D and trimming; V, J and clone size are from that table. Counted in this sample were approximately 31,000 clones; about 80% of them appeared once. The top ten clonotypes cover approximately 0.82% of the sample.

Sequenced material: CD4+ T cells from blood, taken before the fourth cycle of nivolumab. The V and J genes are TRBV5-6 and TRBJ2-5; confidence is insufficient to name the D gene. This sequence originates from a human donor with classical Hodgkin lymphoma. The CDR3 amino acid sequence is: CASSLGALVETQYF. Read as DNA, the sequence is TGTGCCAGCAGCTTGGGTGCGCTAGTTGAGACCCAGTACTTC. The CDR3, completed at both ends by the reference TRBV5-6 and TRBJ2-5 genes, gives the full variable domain DAGVTQSPTHLIKTRGQQVTLRCSPKSGHDTVSWYQQALGQGPQFIFQYYEEEERQRGNFPDRFSGHQFPNYSSELNVNALLLGDSALYLCASSLGALVETQYFGPGTRLLVL.